The 20 T cell receptor beta chains in this list originate from one sample, sequenced in a study of blood T cell repertoires in COVID-19. Some clones are missing from TCRdb's copy, which holds only in-frame ones; the method was immunoSEQ multiplex PCR. This table holds 150,000 to 200,000 clones, about 74% found once. The sequenced material came from peripheral blood. These receptor sequences come from an elderly woman with acute or convalescent COVID-19.

The chain is built from TRBV4-3 and TRBJ1-5; 8 bases fit TRBD1. The CDR3 has 14 amino acids. Losses at the gene ends were 2 bases for V and 7 bases for J; bases not matched to a gene: 4. The germline gives CDR1 LGHNA, CDR2 YSLEER. This CDR3 reads CASSQRTGSQPQHF. CDR3 in DNA: TGCGCCAGCAGCCAAAGGACAGGGTCGCAGCCCCAGCATTTT.

This clone turned up a few times. The chain is built from TRBV10-3 and TRBJ2-7; tentative D call: TRBD2 (5 bases). V lost 3 bases and J 5 bases, leaving 17 bases between the germline ends. CDR1 ENHRY and CDR2 SYGVKD come from the germline V gene. The CDR3 extends over 15 amino acids. CDR3 protein: CAISDLGLASHEQYF. CDR3 DNA sequence: TGTGCCATCAGTGACTTAGGGCTAGCTTCCCACGAGCAGTACTTC.

This sequence joins TRBV6-6 and TRBJ2-1, with D perhaps matching TRBD2 (6 bases). Germline-derived CDR1 and CDR2 are MNHNY and SVGAGI (reference sequence). The CDR3 consists of 16 residues. The V gene lost 5 bases and the J gene lost 0 bases, with 14 bases spanning the gap. CDR3: CASSPPGGSSYNEQFF. CDR3 DNA sequence: TGTGCCAGCAGTCCCCCTGGAGGGAGCTCCTACAATGAGCAGTTCTTC.

The rearrangement uses TRBV5-1 and TRBJ2-3, with a tentative D call TRBD2 (6 bases). The CDR3 runs to 15 residues. CDR1 and CDR2 from the germline V gene are SGHRS and YFSETQ. Trimming stripped 2 bases from V and 6 bases from J, with 16 bases between. This CDR3 reads CASSFGAEGFDTQYF. The CDR3 DNA reads TGCGCCAGCAGCTTTGGGGCGGAGGGGTTTGATACGCAGTATTTT.

The chain links TRBV3-1 (or the pseudogene TRBV3-2) to TRBJ1-6; TRBD1 matches 9 bases. With V trimmed by 1 base and J by 7 bases, 2 bases remained unmatched. This CDR3 contains 15 residues. Germline lookup yields CDR1 LGHDT and CDR2 YNNKEL (reference sequence). The CDR3 region is CASSQGGQGNSPLHF. The CDR3, as DNA: TGTGCCAGCAGCCAAGGGGGACAGGGAAATTCACCCCTCCACTTT.

This clone was counted only a few times. The chain recombines TRBV13 with TRBJ2-7; the D gene is possibly TRBD2 (5 bases). Trimming left V 5 bases short and J 4 bases short, with 21 bases between. Germline-derived CDR1 and CDR2 are PRHDT and FYEKMQ (reference sequence). There are 16 residues in the CDR3. CDR3 sequence: CASSPRLRAGGYEQYF. CDR3 nucleotides: TGTGCCAGCAGCCCAAGGTTACGCGCTGGAGGATACGAGCAGTACTTC. The full variable domain, its missing parts supplied by reference TRBV13 and TRBJ2-7, is AAGVIQSPRHLIKEKRETATLKCYPIPRHDTVYWYQQGPGQDPQFLISFYEKMQSDKGSIPDRFSAQQFSDYHSELNMSSLELGDSALYFCASSPRLRAGGYEQYFGPGTRLTVT.

This chain links TRBV10-1 with TRBJ2-3; possible D gene TRBD2, 5 bases. CDR3 length: 16 residues. From germline, CDR1 is WNHNN and CDR2 SYGVQD (reference sequence). With 0 bases removed from V and 1 base from J, the gap between germline ends came to 11 bases. CDR3 in amino acids: CASSESSSGGTDTQYF. CDR3 nucleotide sequence: TGCGCCAGCAGTGAGTCTTCGAGCGGAGGCACAGATACGCAGTATTTT.

This sequence joins TRBV2 and TRBJ1-1, with unresolved D. Trimming removed 10 bases from V and 3 bases from J, with 18 bases in between. The germline V gene has CDR1 SNHLY and CDR2 FYNNEI. The CDR3 is 14 residues long. The CDR3 here is CATNYAGKDTEAFF. The CDR3 DNA is TGTGCCACCAACTACGCCGGGAAGGACACTGAAGCTTTCTTT.

This clone has a handful of counts. For the CDR3, the DNA is TGTGCCAGCAGTACTGGACAGATTTCACCCCTCCACTTT. It specifies CASSTGQISPLHF. This chain connects TRBV12-3 or TRBV12-4 to TRBJ1-6; possible D gene TRBD1, 6 bases. This CDR3 comprises 13 residues. Trimming cost V 5 bases and J 9 bases, with 11 bases left between them.

The J gene is TRBJ1-5, the V gene TRBV6-2 or TRBV6-3; 8 nucleotides match TRBD1. Germline V CDR1 and CDR2: MNHEY, SVGEGT. After removal of 4 bases from V and 0 bases from J, the junction contained 2 bases not matched to a gene. The CDR3 has 15 residues. In DNA, the CDR3 is TGTGCCAGCAGTTCAGGACAGGGTAGCAATCAGCCCCAGCATTTT. This codes for CASSSGQGSNQPQHF.

This clone was counted a few times. The chain joins TRBV6-4 to TRBJ2-1; TRBD2 might be the D (6 bases). The CDR3 consists of 13 residues. V was cut by 4 bases and J by 7 bases, with 11 bases left in between. From germline, CDR1 is MRHNA and CDR2 SNTAGT. The CDR3 DNA sequence: TGTGCCAGCAGTGGGGAGGAAGGGAATGAGCAGTTCTTC. Protein sequence: CASSGEEGNEQFF.

This sequence joins TRBV19 and TRBJ2-1, with D possibly TRBD2 on 5 matching bases. Per germline, CDR1 LNHDA and CDR2 SQIVND (reference sequence). The CDR3 contains 14 residues. The V and J ends lost 6 bases and 6 bases respectively, with 15 bases between them. The CDR3 spells CASRTELVTNEQFF. The CDR3 coding sequence is TGTGCCAGTAGAACCGAACTAGTTACCAATGAGCAGTTCTTC. The entire variable domain, with the rest obtained from reference TRBV19 and TRBJ2-1, is as follows: DGGITQSPKYLFRKEGQNVTLSCEQNLNHDAMYWYRQDPGQGLRLIYYSQIVNDFQKGDIAEGYSVSREKKESFPLTVTSAQKNPTAFYLCASRTELVTNEQFFGPGTRLTVL.

A word on this clone: The sample holds other DNA sequences that translate to the same CDR3. This chain links TRBV7-9 with TRBJ2-1, with a weak D call TRBD1 (6 bases). The V gene's germline CDR1 is SEHNR and CDR2 FQNEAQ (reference sequence). This CDR3 region has 15 residues. The V end lost 2 bases, the J end lost 0 bases, and 8 bases lay between the germline ends. This chain's CDR3 is CASSLRGSSYNEQFF. CDR3 DNA: TGTGCCAGCAGCTTAAGGGGGAGCTCCTACAATGAGCAGTTCTTC.

The chain links TRBV30 to TRBJ1-1, with D unclear. This CDR3 has 11 residues. Trimming cost V 5 bases and J 0 bases, with 4 bases left between them. Germline V CDR1 and CDR2: GTSNPN, SVGIG (reference sequence). CDR3: CAWSMNTEAFF. The CDR3 bases are TGTGCCTGGTCCATGAACACTGAAGCTTTCTTT. The full variable domain, rest sourced from reference TRBV30 and TRBJ1-1, is SQTIHQWPATLVQPVGSPLSLECTVEGTSNPNLYWYRQAAGRGLQLLFYSVGIGQISSEVPQNLSASRPQDRQFILSSKKLLLSDSGFYLCAWSMNTEAFFGQGTRLTVV.

V usage is TRBV29-1 and J usage is TRBJ2-3; 9 bases agree with TRBD2. The CDR3 extends over 14 amino acids. CDR1 and CDR2 from the germline V gene are SQVTM and ANQGSEA. V shed 3 bases and J 0 bases; nucleotides not matched to a gene: 1. CDR3 protein: CSVDTSGSTDTQYF. For the CDR3, the DNA is TGCAGCGTTGATACTAGCGGGAGCACAGATACGCAGTATTTT.

This clone was detected only a few times. The rearrangement links TRBV30 to TRBJ2-7, with a weak D call TRBD1 (6 bases). The CDR3 runs 14 residues. Germline-derived CDR1 and CDR2 are GTSNPN and SVGIG (reference sequence). Trimming took 1 base from V and 3 from J, leaving 13 bases between them. CDR3: CAWSAGDILYEQYF. The CDR3 nucleotides read TGTGCCTGGAGTGCCGGGGACATTCTCTACGAGCAGTACTTC.

J is TRBJ1-2 and V is TRBV9; D is uncertain. There are 15 residues in the CDR3. Trimming shortened V by 2 bases and J by 0 bases, and 11 bases separated the two germline ends. CDR1 and CDR2 from the germline V gene are SGDLS and YYNGEE. CDR3 amino acids: CASSVFQDANYGYTF. The CDR3 region has the DNA TGTGCCAGCAGCGTGTTCCAGGATGCTAACTATGGCTACACCTTC.

V is TRBV19 and J is TRBJ2-3, with TRBD2 matching 13 bases. Germline lookup yields CDR1 LNHDA and CDR2 SQIVND (reference sequence). The ends lost 5 bases at V and 5 bases at J; junction bases unmatched: 7. This CDR3 contains 16 residues. For the CDR3, the DNA is TGTGCCAGTAGTCTTGGACTAGCGGGAGATGTAGATACGCAGTATTTT. Residues: CASSLGLAGDVDTQYF.

The chain couples TRBV6-5 to TRBJ1-1; 8 bases match TRBD1. Germline V gene lookup returns CDR1 MNHEY and CDR2 SVGAGI. The V segment lost 5 bases and the J segment 8 bases; nucleotides outside the gene matches: 1. The CDR3 length is 11 residues. CDR3 region: CASSTGGEAFF. The CDR3 DNA follows: TGTGCCAGCAGTACAGGGGGAGAAGCTTTCTTT.

The chain couples TRBV6-6 to TRBJ1-1; D is ambiguous. V shed 2 bases and J shed 8 bases, with 12 bases lying between them. Germline-derived CDR1 and CDR2 are MNHNY and SVGAGI (reference sequence). CDR3 size: 13 residues. Written as DNA, the CDR3 is TGTGCCAGCAGTTACGACTCAGCCCTAGAAGCTTTCTTT. It specifies CASSYDSALEAFF.